The subject of this entry is one T cell receptor beta chain. The data stem from a study of blood T cell repertoires in COVID-19. V was pared by 2 bases and J by 2 bases, with 5 bases of the junction left unmatched. The CDR3 runs 15 residues. Looked up from germline, CDR1 is MNHNY and CDR2 is SVGAGI (reference sequence). Per the study methods: Amplification with reference gene primers provided the estimates of nucleated cell counts. Sequenced by immunoSEQ multiplex PCR; TCRdb stores in-frame clones only, minus some. D and trimming were read from the DNA, whereas the V and J calls and clone size are those reported in that table. The sample has approximately 160,000 clones, around four fifths seen once; the top ten hold roughly 4%. Living in about two dozen US areas, the participants were between roughly 18 and 89 years of age.

This receptor was identified in a woman aged 50 to 60 in a cohort exposed to, infected with or recovered from COVID-19 (not recorded which). Input material: PBMCs or T cells enriched from blood (not recorded which). This chain links TRBV6-6 with TRBJ2-7; 8 nucleotides align to TRBD2. The CDR3 spells CASSYAGGNTYEQYF. The DNA of the CDR3 is TGTGCCAGCAGTTACGCGGGAGGAAATACCTACGAGCAGTACTTC.